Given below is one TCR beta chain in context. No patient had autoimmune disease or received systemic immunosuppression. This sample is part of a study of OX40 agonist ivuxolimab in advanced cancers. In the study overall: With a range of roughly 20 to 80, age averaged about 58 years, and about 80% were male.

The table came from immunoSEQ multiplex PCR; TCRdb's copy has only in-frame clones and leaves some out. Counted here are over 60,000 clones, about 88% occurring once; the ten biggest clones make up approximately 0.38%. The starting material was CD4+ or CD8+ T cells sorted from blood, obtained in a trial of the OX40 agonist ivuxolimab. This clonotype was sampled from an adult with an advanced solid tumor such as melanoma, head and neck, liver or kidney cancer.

For the CDR3, the DNA is TGCAGCGCCCTTGAGCCTTTGTCTGGGGCCAACGTCCTGACTTTC. Translated, it gives CSALEPLSGANVLTF. V gene TRBV29-1 combines with J gene TRBJ2-6; D not certain. There are 15 residues in the CDR3. Deletions cut 7 bases from V and 1 base from J, with 14 bases between. Germline CDR1 is SQVTM and CDR2 is ANQGSEA.